What follows are 6 T cell receptor beta chains derived from one specimen sequenced in a study of blood T cells in healthy people across ages. Sample-barcoded 5' priming and a J-beta primer mix drove a second PCR of roughly 7 to 11 cycles. TCRdb redid the calling of the 5' RACE reads with MiXCR, one entry per CDR3 protein. This sample yields roughly 1,500,000 distinct CDR3 sequences, of which roughly 45% are seen a single time; roughly 7.7% belongs to the top ten. The sequencing sample was made of blood. The receptors shown here come from a young woman in good health.

This clonotype appeared a few times. The rearrangement uses TRBV2 and TRBJ2-1; possible D gene TRBD1, 5 bases. Germline V gene data show CDR1 as SNHLY and CDR2 as FYNNEI. The V end lost 6 bases, the J end lost 5 bases, and 8 bases lay between the germline ends. This CDR3 has 12 amino acids. The CDR3 region has the DNA TGTGCCAGCAGCAGGGCGGACAATGAGCAGTTCTTC. Residues: CASSRADNEQFF.

The CDR3 bases are TGTGCCAGCAGTGACTTAGCGGGAGGGTCAGATACGCAGTATTTT. Residues: CASSDLAGGSDTQYF. The V and J genes are TRBV6-4 and TRBJ2-3; 11 nucleotides match TRBD2. With V trimmed by 1 base and J by 4 bases, 1 base remained unmatched. The CDR3 is made up of 15 amino acids. Germline values: CDR1 MRHNA, CDR2 SNTAGT.

This chain links TRBV6-1 with TRBJ1-6; D remains unclear. This CDR3 spans 15 amino acids. In germline, CDR1 is MNHNS, CDR2 SASEGT. V lost 0 bases and J 10 bases, leaving 13 bases between the germline ends. CDR3 in DNA: TGTGCCAGCAGTGAAGCTGACACGAGCAGATCACCCCTCCACTTT. It specifies CASSEADTSRSPLHF.

The chain carries TRBV5-6 and TRBJ2-1; D uncertain. The CDR3 is 13 residues long. Trimming cost V 1 base and J 6 bases, with 8 bases left between them. The germline V gene encodes CDR1 SGHDT and CDR2 YYEEEE. CDR3 DNA sequence: TGTGCCAGCAGCTTGTCCCCCTCCAATGAGCAGTTCTTC. It encodes CASSLSPSNEQFF.

The count of this clonotype is one. The chain has TRBV7-6 and TRBJ2-5; perhaps TRBD2 as D (5 bases). V lost 6 bases and J 1 base, leaving 21 bases between the germline ends. The CDR3 is made up of 17 amino acids. CDR1 is SGHVS and CDR2 is FNYEAQ in the germline V gene. The CDR3 DNA follows: TGTGCCAGCAGTCCCGTTTGGACTCCCGAAACCCAAGAGACCCAGTACTTC. This encodes CASSPVWTPETQETQYF. Using reference TRBV7-6 and TRBJ2-5 for the parts outside the CDR3, the full variable domain is GAGVSQSPRYKVTKRGQDVALRCDPISGHVSLYWYRQALGQGPEFLTYFNYEAQQDKSGLPNDRFSAERPEGSISTLTIQRTEQRDSAMYRCASSPVWTPETQETQYFGPGTRLLVL.

The chain joins TRBV12-3 or TRBV12-4 to TRBJ2-5; perhaps TRBD2 as D (6 bases). V was pared by 10 bases and J by 11 bases, with 23 bases between. The CDR3 is 13 amino acids. The CDR3 region is CATLDGGVGEQYF. The CDR3, as DNA: TGTGCCACCTTAGATGGAGGGGTGGGTGAGCAGTACTTC.